Presented here are 2 T cell receptor beta chains from one specimen sequenced in a study of shared clonotypes between healthy human individuals. TCRdb's table, derived via immunoSEQ multiplex PCR, lists solely in-frame clones and lacks some. The table has roughly 2 million clones, roughly 95% seen once. The sequenced sample consisted of naive CD4+ T cells sorted from blood. Subset noted: CD45RA+ positively selected. These TCRs come from a man younger than 35 in good health.

For this clone: This sample includes further DNA sequences coding for the same CDR3. DNA for the CDR3: TGTGCCAGCAGTTTAAGACAGATTAGCTACGAGCAGTACTTC. Translated: CASSLRQISYEQYF. The rearrangement joins TRBV28 to TRBJ2-7; TRBD1 might be the D (5 bases). CDR1 and CDR2 (germline): MDHEN, SYDVKM. The CDR3 is made up of 14 amino acids. The ends were cut back, 2 bases at V and 3 bases at J, with 11 bases in the middle.

Regarding this clone: The same CDR3 can be traced to other DNA sequences in this sample. The J gene is TRBJ1-1, the V gene TRBV30; weak D call: TRBD1 (6 bases). Germline-derived CDR1 and CDR2 are GTSNPN and SVGIG (reference sequence). V lost 0 bases and J lost 3, with 8 bases in between. The length of the CDR3 is 13 residues. Here the CDR3 reads CAWSVGGHTEAFF. As DNA, the CDR3 is TGTGCCTGGAGTGTGGGGGGGCACACTGAAGCTTTCTTT.